This TCR beta chain is from a study of blood T cell repertoires in COVID-19. Study-wide context: Collection of acute and convalescent COVID-19 samples took place in the United States, Italy and Spain. T cells, B-cell-depleted T cells, or PBMCs provided the cDNA or gDNA that served as material.

Under the authors' procedure: Estimation of nucleated cell counts was performed using reference gene primer amplification. TCRdb keeps only in-frame clones here, not all; method: immunoSEQ multiplex PCR. That table is the source of V, J and clone size, and D and trimming were worked out from the DNA. The sample holds some 180,000 clones, 76% seen once. The CDR3 contains 16 residues. The sequence derives from a woman between 45 and 65 years old with active or convalescent COVID-19. Sequencing input: peripheral blood. This chain joins TRBV21-1 and TRBJ1-3. TRBV21-1 counts as a pseudogene. CDR3 DNA sequence: TGTGCCAACTTCCCGAGAGCGTGGCGCTCTGGAAACACCATATATTTT. This gives the protein CANFPRAWRSGNTIYF.